These T cell receptor beta chains were read from a single sample in a study of persistence of HIV-infected CD4 T cells. The method was immunoSEQ multiplex PCR; TCRdb's version includes in-frame clones alone and lacks a portion of them. The sample has around 45,000 clones, 90% to 95% seen once. These receptors are not linked to any known antigen. The sequencing here drew on CD4+ T cells sorted from PBMCs after approximately 20-hour stimulation, taken from a patient who received antiretroviral therapy. The receptor source for this set is an adult man with HIV who was CMV-seropositive. The CDR3 runs from the conserved cysteine through the conserved F or W. A D gene is named only where the DNA matches it firmly. Expanded clones are given a class, and other clones once, few, many or no size at all.

d_gene,abundance,v_gene,j_gene,CDR3aa,CDR3nt
-,-,TRBV7-9,TRBJ1-3,CASSLGLGNTIYF,TGTGCCAGCAGCTTAGGTCTCGGAAACACCATATATTTT
-,-,TRBV24-1,TRBJ2-1,CATSKGGPSYNEQFF,TGTGCCACCAGTAAGGGGGGTCCCTCCTACAATGAGCAGTTCTTC
-,-,TRBV6-1,TRBJ2-2,CASSEIYRQNTGELFF,TGTGCCAGCAGTGAAATCTACAGGCAGAACACCGGGGAGCTGTTTTTT
TRBD1,-,TRBV3-1/TRBV3-2,TRBJ1-5,CASSQGGTGYQPQHF,TGTGCCAGCAGCCAAGGGGGGACAGGGTATCAGCCCCAGCATTTT
TRBD1,-,TRBV7-3,TRBJ1-1,CASSSDRGLSEAFF,TGTGCCAGCAGCTCCGACAGGGGGCTCTCTGAAGCTTTCTTT
-,-,TRBV7-9,TRBJ2-3,CASSPGGAGRTDTQYF,TGTGCCAGCAGCCCAGGCGGAGCAGGGAGAACAGATACGCAGTATTTT
TRBD2,-,TRBV12-3/TRBV12-4,TRBJ2-1,CASSFSGSNEQFF,TGTGCCAGCAGTTTTAGCGGGTCCAATGAGCAGTTCTTC
-,-,TRBV25-1,TRBJ1-5,CASKGPGASNQPQHF,TGTGCCAGCAAGGGGCCGGGAGCCTCCAATCAGCCCCAGCATTTT
-,-,TRBV6-7,TRBJ1-4,CASRAPGQGNEKLFF,TGTGCCAGCAGAGCGCCGGGACAAGGTAATGAAAAACTGTTTTTT
TRBD2,-,TRBV2,TRBJ2-3,CASSPGGLAGYTQYF,TGTGCCAGCAGCCCCGGCGGGCTAGCGGGGTATACGCAGTATTTT
-,-,TRBV5-4,TRBJ1-4,CASSPGSTSPEKLFF,TGTGCCAGCAGCCCCGGGTCGACCTCCCCTGAAAAACTGTTTTTT
TRBD1,-,TRBV19,TRBJ2-3,CASSIVGPGTGVDTQYF,TGTGCCAGTAGTATAGTAGGACCAGGGACAGGGGTCGATACGCAGTATTTT
-,-,TRBV5-4,TRBJ1-3,CASSFQGRNTIYF,TGTGCCAGCAGCTTCCAGGGAAGAAACACCATATATTTT
TRBD1,-,TRBV19,TRBJ1-1,CASSIWDRGEAFF,TGTGCCAGTAGTATATGGGACAGGGGTGAAGCTTTCTTT
-,-,TRBV27,TRBJ2-1,CASSFLQLREEQFF,TGTGCCAGCAGTTTTTTGCAGCTCCGGGAGGAGCAGTTCTTC
-,-,TRBV6-5,TRBJ1-5,CATEGGGDNQPQHF,TGTGCCACCGAAGGGGGGGGCGACAATCAGCCCCAGCATTTT
TRBD2,-,TRBV19,TRBJ2-3,CASSMGAGGSPDTQYF,TGTGCCAGTAGTATGGGAGCGGGGGGGTCACCAGATACGCAGTATTTT
TRBD1,-,TRBV7-2,TRBJ2-5,CASSPRDSQQETQYF,TGTGCCAGCAGCCCTCGGGACAGCCAACAAGAGACCCAGTACTTC
TRBD1,-,TRBV23-1,TRBJ2-7,CASRRQGAGEQYF,TGCGCCAGCCGCCGACAGGGGGCGGGGGAGCAGTACTTC
-,-,TRBV3-1/TRBV3-2,TRBJ2-2,CASSQATYTGELFF,TGTGCCAGCAGCCAGGCCACTTACACCGGGGAGCTGTTTTTT
TRBD1,-,TRBV10-3,TRBJ1-4,CAISEQGAFNEKLFF,TGTGCCATCAGTGAACAGGGGGCATTTAATGAAAAACTGTTTTTT
-,-,TRBV7-8,TRBJ1-2,CASSLAVAAYGYTF,TGTGCCAGCAGCTTAGCGGTGGCAGCCTATGGCTACACCTTC
TRBD2,-,TRBV7-3,TRBJ2-1,CASSPGTSVANEQFF,TGTGCCAGCAGCCCAGGGACTAGCGTAGCCAATGAGCAGTTCTTC
-,-,TRBV18,TRBJ2-7,CASSVTEVAYEQYF,TGTGCCAGCTCAGTAACAGAGGTAGCCTACGAGCAGTACTTC
-,-,TRBV2,TRBJ1-2,CASSLGGEVGYTF,TGTGCCAGCAGCTTGGGGGGGGAAGTGGGCTACACCTTC
TRBD1,few,TRBV6-2/TRBV6-3,TRBJ1-5,CASSYWTGGQSNQPQHF,TGTGCCAGCAGTTACTGGACAGGGGGCCAATCCAATCAGCCCCAGCATTTT
-,-,TRBV6-4,TRBJ2-7,CASSERTEGVPYEQYF,TGTGCCAGCAGTGAAAGGACAGAAGGGGTTCCCTACGAGCAGTACTTC
TRBD2,-,TRBV7-2,TRBJ2-3,CASSLNLAGGADTQYF,TGTGCCAGCAGCTTAAACCTAGCGGGGGGAGCAGATACGCAGTATTTT
TRBD2,once,TRBV15,TRBJ2-3,CATSRGLRGLAQPTDTQYF,TGTGCCACCAGCAGAGGGCTCCGAGGACTAGCTCAGCCCACAGATACGCAGTATTTT
-,-,TRBV7-3,TRBJ2-7,CASSLTGAFTEQYF,TGTGCCAGCAGCTTAACAGGGGCTTTCACCGAGCAGTACTTC
TRBD1,-,TRBV19,TRBJ2-1,CASSIALGQGDNEQFF,TGTGCCAGTAGTATAGCCCTGGGACAGGGGGACAATGAGCAGTTCTTC
TRBD1,-,TRBV23-1,TRBJ2-2,CASRPLSGTGNTGELFF,TGCGCCAGCCGCCCCCTTTCCGGGACAGGGAACACCGGGGAGCTGTTTTTT
-,-,TRBV3-1/TRBV3-2,TRBJ2-7,CASSQGHSPGEQYF,TGTGCCAGCAGCCAAGGGCACTCCCCGGGCGAGCAGTACTTC
-,-,TRBV18,TRBJ2-3,CASSPGGGGADTQYF,TGTGCCAGCTCACCTGGGGGTGGAGGCGCAGATACGCAGTATTTT
TRBD1,-,TRBV5-4,TRBJ1-5,CASSYGQGENQPQHF,TGTGCCAGCAGCTACGGACAGGGAGAGAATCAGCCCCAGCATTTT
-,-,TRBV28,TRBJ1-5,CASSLYREQPQHF,TGTGCCAGCAGTTTATATCGGGAGCAGCCCCAGCATTTT
-,-,TRBV5-1,TRBJ1-2,CASSPGGRVYGYTF,TGCGCCAGCAGCCCGGGAGGGAGAGTCTATGGCTACACCTTC
-,-,TRBV5-1,TRBJ1-3,CASSLDVGLPGNTIYF,TGCGCCAGCAGCTTGGACGTGGGTCTACCTGGAAACACCATATATTTT
-,-,TRBV3-1/TRBV3-2,TRBJ2-3,CASSQVVGGYTDTQYF,TGTGCCAGCAGCCAAGTTGTCGGGGGTTACACAGATACGCAGTATTTT
-,-,TRBV6-5,TRBJ2-7,CASSARVYEQYF,TGTGCCAGCTCTGCTAGGGTCTACGAGCAGTACTTC
-,-,TRBV3-1/TRBV3-2,TRBJ1-1,CASSQEGYTEAFF,TGTGCCAGCAGCCAAGAGGGGTACACTGAAGCTTTCTTT
-,-,TRBV4-1,TRBJ2-6,CASSYDVGVLTF,TGCGCCAGCAGCTATGACGTTGGGGTCCTGACTTTC